This TCR beta chain was documented in a study of cytomegalovirus exposure and HLA in healthy donors. Both 60 Vbeta primers and 13 Jbeta primers went into the PCR. Method: immunoSEQ multiplex PCR; TCRdb's copy keeps in-frame clones and lacks some. This table has some 190,000 clones, roughly four fifths appearing once. This CDR3 is 15 amino acids long. Per the germline V gene, CDR1 is LNHNV and CDR2 is YYDKDF (reference sequence). The V and J ends lost 3 bases and 6 bases respectively, with 15 bases between them. Specimen: PBMCs. This sequence was found in a man younger than 35 in good health and CMV-seronegative. The chain has TRBV15 and TRBJ2-1; possible D gene TRBD2, 6 bases. CDR3 nucleotides: TGTGCCACCAGCAGCGAGGCTCTAGCGACCAATGAGCAGTTCTTC. Translation gives CATSSEALATNEQFF.